A single T cell receptor (beta chain) is shown here with its context. Its cognate antigen is unknown. The assay was immunoSEQ multiplex PCR, and TCRdb's table has in-frame clones only and misses some. Among some 6,000 clones listed, about 70% were seen once. This entry belongs to a study of T cell repertoires in urothelial bladder cancer. Overall study findings and caveats: One T-cell clone reached up to roughly 15% of carcinoma infiltrating lymphocytes. Benign specimens held more T cells than urothelial carcinoma specimens.

Per germline, CDR1 MDHEN and CDR2 SYDVKM. V was pared by 4 bases and J by 4 bases, with 5 bases between. The CDR3 runs 12 residues. This TCR derives from a human donor with urothelial carcinoma. The rearrangement uses TRBV28 and TRBJ2-1; D is unclear. Sequencing was done on a sample of tumor-infiltrating cells from bladder cancer. The CDR3, as DNA: TGTGCCAGCAGTTGGGGTTACAATGAGCAGTTCTTC. It encodes CASSWGYNEQFF. Filled out from reference TRBV28 and TRBJ2-1, the complete variable domain reads DVKVTQSSRYLVKRTGEKVFLECVQDMDHENMFWYRQDPGLGLRLIYFSYDVKMKEKGDIPEGYSVSREKKERFSLILESASTNQTSMYLCASSWGYNEQFFGPGTRLTVL.